The 13 T cell receptor beta chains below come from one sample, sequenced in a study of blood T cell repertoires in COVID-19. Sequenced by immunoSEQ multiplex PCR; TCRdb stores in-frame clones only, minus some. There are roughly 390,000 clones in the sample; around 84% occur only once, and roughly 3.9% lies in the top ten. The source material was peripheral blood. The origin of the receptors is a woman between 18 and 29 years old with acute or convalescent COVID-19.

The chain recombines TRBV10-1 with TRBJ2-1, with 9 bases identical to TRBD1. Looked up from germline, CDR1 is WNHNN and CDR2 is SYGVQD (reference sequence). Trimming cost V 5 bases and J 7 bases; bases outside gene matches: 6. This CDR3 is 14 amino acids long. CDR3 sequence: CASSRGQGSNEQFF. The CDR3 coding sequence is TGCGCCAGCAGTCGGGGACAGGGAAGTAATGAGCAGTTCTTC.

This rearrangement joins TRBV30 to TRBJ1-4; no reliable D call. This CDR3 is 13 amino acids long. Germline V gives CDR1 GTSNPN, CDR2 SVGIG (reference sequence). The V end was cut by 0 bases, the J end by 8 bases, with 10 bases between. This chain's CDR3 is CAWSVTAGEKLFF. In nucleotides, the CDR3 is TGTGCCTGGAGTGTCACCGCGGGGGAAAAACTGTTTTTT.

The table lists this clone with a count of one. The chain combines TRBV9 with TRBJ2-3; 9 bases line up with TRBD2. V gave up 3 bases and J gave up 2 bases; unmatched junction bases: 7. Germline loops: CDR1 SGDLS, CDR2 YYNGEE. The CDR3 consists of 16 residues. As DNA, the CDR3 is TGTGCCAGCAGCGCCCAAGCGGGGGGAAACACAGATACGCAGTATTTT. This translates into CASSAQAGGNTDTQYF.

This clone was counted a few times. The chain carries TRBV19 and TRBJ2-1; 7 bases map to TRBD2. CDR1 is LNHDA, CDR2 SQIVND, per germline (reference sequence). The CDR3 contains 13 residues. Trimming at V came to 5 bases and at J to 10 bases, leaving 8 bases not matched to a gene. The CDR3 DNA sequence: TGTGCCAGTAGTTCAAGCGGGGTTGGGGAGCAGTTCTTC. It codes for CASSSSGVGEQFF.

The rearrangement joins TRBV6-5 to TRBJ1-1, with no clear D. CDR1 is MNHEY and CDR2 is SVGAGI in the germline V gene. V shed 0 bases and J shed 6 bases, with 11 bases lying between them. This CDR3 contains 14 residues. The CDR3 nucleotides are TGTGCCAGCAGTTACTCAGCAGGAACGTCTGAAGCTTTCTTT. It specifies CASSYSAGTSEAFF.

There are a few counts of this clone. J is TRBJ1-1 and V is TRBV6-5; D remains ambiguous. The CDR3 loop spans 13 amino acids. The V gene's germline CDR1 is MNHEY and CDR2 SVGAGI. V lost 8 bases to trimming and J lost 1 base, with 11 bases between them. This CDR3 is CASDHRTNTEAFF. The DNA of the CDR3 is TGTGCCAGCGATCACAGAACGAACACTGAAGCTTTCTTT.

The chain's CDR3 is CASRKMTSTDTQYF. For the CDR3, the DNA is TGTGCCAGCAGGAAAATGACTAGCACAGATACGCAGTATTTT. This sequence joins TRBV2 and TRBJ2-3; D unclear. With 6 bases removed from V and 0 bases from J, the gap between germline ends came to 10 bases. This CDR3 spans 14 amino acids. CDR1 and CDR2 (germline): SNHLY, FYNNEI.

This chain uses TRBV28 with TRBJ1-5; D is unresolved. V was pared by 6 bases and J by 4 bases, with 4 bases between. In germline, CDR1 is MDHEN, CDR2 SYDVKM. CDR3 size: 11 residues. DNA of the CDR3: TGTGCCAGCAGCCAAAATCAGCCCCAGCATTTT. Protein sequence: CASSQNQPQHF.

V is TRBV5-6 and J is TRBJ2-3, with 7 positions matching TRBD2. The CDR3 is made up of 16 amino acids. Trimming took 2 bases from V and 3 from J; bases not matched to a gene: 9. The germline gives CDR1 SGHDT, CDR2 YYEEEE. For the CDR3, the DNA is TGTGCCAGCAGCTTAAAAGCGGGGCATGGGACAGATACGCAGTATTTT. Translated, it gives CASSLKAGHGTDTQYF.

This clone was detected many times. The chain has TRBV7-9 and TRBJ2-7; 7 nucleotides align to TRBD1. J gave up 5 bases and V 5 bases, and 9 bases lay outside the gene matches. Looked up from germline, CDR1 is SEHNR and CDR2 is FQNEAQ (reference sequence). The CDR3 is 14 amino acids. The CDR3 loop reads CASSPGTASDEQYF. CDR3 DNA sequence: TGTGCCAGCAGCCCAGGGACAGCGTCCGACGAGCAGTACTTC.

This clone was observed once. The chain has TRBV28 and TRBJ2-7; 8 bases line up with TRBD1. V lost 6 bases to trimming and J lost 4 bases; unmatched junction nucleotides: 11. The CDR3 has 15 residues. Germline assignment: CDR1 MDHEN and CDR2 SYDVKM. This chain's CDR3 is CASSPLRQGRYEQYF. The CDR3 region has the DNA TGTGCCAGCAGCCCTTTGCGACAGGGGAGGTACGAGCAGTACTTC.

This clone showed up just once. The rearrangement links TRBV3-1 (or the pseudogene TRBV3-2) to TRBJ1-1; 10 bases align to TRBD1. This CDR3 comprises 16 residues. Germline assignment: CDR1 LGHDT and CDR2 YNNKEL (reference sequence). V lost 3 bases, J lost 4 bases, and 8 bases stayed unmatched. As DNA, the CDR3 is TGTGCCAGCAGCCACTCCGGGACAGGGGTTGCCACTGAAGCTTTCTTT. This gives the protein CASSHSGTGVATEAFF.

CDR3 amino acids: CASTHRQEAFF. CDR3 in DNA: TGTGCCAGCACCCATAGACAAGAAGCTTTCTTT. The chain employs TRBV12-3 or TRBV12-4 and TRBJ1-1; the D is unclear. Deletions cut 7 bases from V and 8 bases from J, with 11 bases between. This CDR3 contains 11 residues.